This T cell receptor beta chain comes out of a study of CD4 T cells in relation to SARS-CoV-2 and coronaviruses. Whole-study context: No peptide or an HIV-1 Nef peptide pool served as negative control.

Remarks on this clone: Its antigen is as yet unknown.

Study-wide results and limits: No donor gave both pre-pandemic and post-infection samples.

CDR1 and CDR2 from the germline V gene are MDHEN and SYDVKM. This CDR3 has 14 residues. Trimming stripped 2 bases from V and 1 base from J, with 6 bases between. Using immunoSEQ multiplex PCR, the repertoire was profiled, and TCRdb retains in-frame clones only, with some absent. The sample records about 15,000 clones, 76% being singletons. CD4+ T cells from unexposed donors were obtained before the COVID-19 pandemic (2011-2018). The cells were cultured for around ten days before CD4+ T cells were isolated. As cell numbers allowed, unexposed-donor CD4+ T cells faced SARS-CoV-2 S/N and four cold-coronavirus spikes.

The sequenced sample was CD4+ T cells from PBMCs, cultured in vitro. V and J are TRBV28 and TRBJ1-3; D uncertain. The clonotype comes from a human donor in good health. The CDR3 protein is CASSLIRSGNTIYF. The CDR3 DNA is TGTGCCAGCAGTTTAATTCGGTCTGGAAACACCATATATTTT.